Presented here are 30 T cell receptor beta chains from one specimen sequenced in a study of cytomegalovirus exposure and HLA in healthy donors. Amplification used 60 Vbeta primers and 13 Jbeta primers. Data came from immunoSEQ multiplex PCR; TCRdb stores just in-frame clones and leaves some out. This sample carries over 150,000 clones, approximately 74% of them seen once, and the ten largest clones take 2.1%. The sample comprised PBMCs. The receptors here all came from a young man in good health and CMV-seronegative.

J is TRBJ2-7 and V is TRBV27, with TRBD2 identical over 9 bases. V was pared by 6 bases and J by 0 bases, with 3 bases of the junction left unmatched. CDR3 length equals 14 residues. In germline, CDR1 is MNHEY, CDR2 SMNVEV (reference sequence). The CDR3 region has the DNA TGTGCCAGCAGCCTAGCGGGGAACTCCTACGAGCAGTACTTC. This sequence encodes CASSLAGNSYEQYF.

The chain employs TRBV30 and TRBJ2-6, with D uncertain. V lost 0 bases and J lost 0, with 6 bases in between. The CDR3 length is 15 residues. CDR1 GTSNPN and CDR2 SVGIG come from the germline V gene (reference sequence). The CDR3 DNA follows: TGTGCCTGGAGTGTACACAACTCTGGGGCCAACGTCCTGACTTTC. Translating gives CAWSVHNSGANVLTF. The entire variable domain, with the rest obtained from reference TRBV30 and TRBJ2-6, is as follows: SQTIHQWPATLVQPVGSPLSLECTVEGTSNPNLYWYRQAAGRGLQLLFYSVGIGQISSEVPQNLSASRPQDRQFILSSKKLLLSDSGFYLCAWSVHNSGANVLTFGAGSRLTVL.

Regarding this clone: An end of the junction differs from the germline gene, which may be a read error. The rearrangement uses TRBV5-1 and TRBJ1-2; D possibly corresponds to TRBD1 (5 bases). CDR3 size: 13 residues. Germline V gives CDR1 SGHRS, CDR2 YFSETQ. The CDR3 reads CASSFDGRDGYPF. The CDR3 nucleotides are TGCGCCAGCAGCTTTGATGGCAGGGATGGCTACCCCTTC.

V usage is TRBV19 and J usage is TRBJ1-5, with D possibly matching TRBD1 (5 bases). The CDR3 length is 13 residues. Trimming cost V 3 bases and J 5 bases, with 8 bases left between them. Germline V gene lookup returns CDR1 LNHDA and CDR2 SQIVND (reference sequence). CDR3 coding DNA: TGTGCCAGTAGTATCACGGGGGATCAGCCCCAGCATTTT. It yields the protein CASSITGDQPQHF.

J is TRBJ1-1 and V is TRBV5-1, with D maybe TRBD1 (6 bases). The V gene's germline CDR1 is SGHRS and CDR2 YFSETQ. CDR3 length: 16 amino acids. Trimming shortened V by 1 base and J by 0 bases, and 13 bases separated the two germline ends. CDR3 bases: TGCGCCAGCAGCTTGTGGGGGCCCGCAATGAACACTGAAGCTTTCTTT. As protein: CASSLWGPAMNTEAFF.

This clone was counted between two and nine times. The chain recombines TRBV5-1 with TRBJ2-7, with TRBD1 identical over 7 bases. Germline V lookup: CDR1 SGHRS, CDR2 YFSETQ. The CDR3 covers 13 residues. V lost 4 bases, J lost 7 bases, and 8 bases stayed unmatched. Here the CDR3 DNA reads TGCGCCAGCAGCCAAATCACAGGGGAAGAGCAGTACTTC. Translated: CASSQITGEEQYF.

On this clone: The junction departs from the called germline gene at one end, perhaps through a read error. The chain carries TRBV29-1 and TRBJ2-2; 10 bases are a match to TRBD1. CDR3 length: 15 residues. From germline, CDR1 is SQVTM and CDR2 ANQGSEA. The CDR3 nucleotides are TGCAGCGTCGAAGGGACAGGGGATATTGGCGGGGAGCTGTTTTTT. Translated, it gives CSVEGTGDIGGELFF.

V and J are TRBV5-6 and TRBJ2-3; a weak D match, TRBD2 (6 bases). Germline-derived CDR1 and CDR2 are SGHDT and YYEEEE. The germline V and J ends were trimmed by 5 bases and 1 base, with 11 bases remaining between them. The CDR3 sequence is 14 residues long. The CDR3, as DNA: TGTGCCAGCAGGAGGAGGGGTGGCACAGATACGCAGTATTTT. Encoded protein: CASRRRGGTDTQYF. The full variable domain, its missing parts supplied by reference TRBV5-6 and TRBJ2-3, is DAGVTQSPTHLIKTRGQQVTLRCSPKSGHDTVSWYQQALGQGPQFIFQYYEEEERQRGNFPDRFSGHQFPNYSSELNVNALLLGDSALYLCASRRRGGTDTQYFGPGTRLTVL.

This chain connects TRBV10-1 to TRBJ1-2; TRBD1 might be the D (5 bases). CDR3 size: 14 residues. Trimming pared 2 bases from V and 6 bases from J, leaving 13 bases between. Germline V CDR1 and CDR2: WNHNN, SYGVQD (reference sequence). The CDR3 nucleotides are TGCGCCAGCAGTGAGCTGCGGAGGGGTGATGGCTACACCTTC. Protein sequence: CASSELRRGDGYTF.

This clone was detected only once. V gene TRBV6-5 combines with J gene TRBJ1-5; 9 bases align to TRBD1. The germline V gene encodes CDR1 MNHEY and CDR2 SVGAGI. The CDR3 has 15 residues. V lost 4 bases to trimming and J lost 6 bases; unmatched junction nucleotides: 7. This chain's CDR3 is CASSLTGGFGQPQHF. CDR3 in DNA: TGTGCCAGCAGTTTGACAGGGGGTTTTGGTCAGCCCCAGCATTTT.

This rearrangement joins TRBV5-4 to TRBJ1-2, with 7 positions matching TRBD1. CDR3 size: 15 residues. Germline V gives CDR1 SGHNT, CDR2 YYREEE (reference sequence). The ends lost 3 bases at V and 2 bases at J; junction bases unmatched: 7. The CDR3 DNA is TGTGCCAGCAGCTCCTTAGGACAGGCGAACTATGGCTACACCTTC. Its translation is CASSSLGQANYGYTF.

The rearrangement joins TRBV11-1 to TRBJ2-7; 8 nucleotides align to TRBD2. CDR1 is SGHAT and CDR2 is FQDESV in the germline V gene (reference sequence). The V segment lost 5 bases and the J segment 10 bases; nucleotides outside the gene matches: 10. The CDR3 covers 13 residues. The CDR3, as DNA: TGTGCCAGCAGCCCCGGGACTAGTAGTTTTCAGTACTTC. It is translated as CASSPGTSSFQYF.

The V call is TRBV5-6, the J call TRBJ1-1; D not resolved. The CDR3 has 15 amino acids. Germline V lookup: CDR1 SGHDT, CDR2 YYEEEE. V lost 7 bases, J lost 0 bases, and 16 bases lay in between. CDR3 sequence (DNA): TGTGCCAGCCCCCACAGTATTACCCTGAACACTGAAGCTTTCTTT. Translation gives CASPHSITLNTEAFF.

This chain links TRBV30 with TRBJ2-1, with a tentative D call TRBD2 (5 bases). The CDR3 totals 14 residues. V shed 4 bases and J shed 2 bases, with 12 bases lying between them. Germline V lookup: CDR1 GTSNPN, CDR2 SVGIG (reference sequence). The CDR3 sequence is CAWMVASTYNEQFF. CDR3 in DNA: TGTGCCTGGATGGTGGCTAGCACCTACAATGAGCAGTTCTTC.

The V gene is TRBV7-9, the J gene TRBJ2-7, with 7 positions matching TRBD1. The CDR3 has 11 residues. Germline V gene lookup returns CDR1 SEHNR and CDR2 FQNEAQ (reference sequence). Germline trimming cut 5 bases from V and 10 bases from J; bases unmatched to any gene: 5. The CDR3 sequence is CASSRDRVQYF. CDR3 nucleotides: TGTGCCAGCAGCCGTGACAGGGTTCAGTACTTC.

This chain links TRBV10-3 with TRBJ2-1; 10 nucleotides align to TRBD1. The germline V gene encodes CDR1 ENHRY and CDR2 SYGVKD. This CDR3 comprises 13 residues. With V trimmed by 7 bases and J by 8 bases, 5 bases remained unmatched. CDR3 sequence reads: CAIKRDRGDEQFF. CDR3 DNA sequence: TGTGCCATCAAAAGGGACAGGGGCGATGAGCAGTTCTTC.

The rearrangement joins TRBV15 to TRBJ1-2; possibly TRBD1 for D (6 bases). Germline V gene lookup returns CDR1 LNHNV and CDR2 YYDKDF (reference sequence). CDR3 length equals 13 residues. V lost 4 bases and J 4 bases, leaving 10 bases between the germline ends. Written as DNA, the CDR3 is TGTGCCACCAGCACAAGGACAGCCTATGGCTACACCTTC. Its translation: CATSTRTAYGYTF. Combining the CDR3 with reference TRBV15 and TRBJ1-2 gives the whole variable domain DAMVIQNPRYQVTQFGKPVTLSCSQTLNHNVMYWYQQKSSQAPKLLFHYYDKDFNNEADTPDNFQSRRPNTSFCFLDIRSPGLGDTAMYLCATSTRTAYGYTFGSGTRLTVV.

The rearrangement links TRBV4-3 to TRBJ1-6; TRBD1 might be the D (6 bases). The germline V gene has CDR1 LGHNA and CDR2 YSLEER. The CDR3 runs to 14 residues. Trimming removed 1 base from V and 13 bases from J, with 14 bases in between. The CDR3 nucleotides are TGCGCCAGCAGCCAAGTCCAGGGGTTGGCGCCCCTCCACTTT. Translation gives CASSQVQGLAPLHF.

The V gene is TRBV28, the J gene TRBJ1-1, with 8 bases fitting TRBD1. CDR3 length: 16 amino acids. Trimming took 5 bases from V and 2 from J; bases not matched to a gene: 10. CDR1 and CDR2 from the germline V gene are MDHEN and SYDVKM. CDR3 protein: CASSPGQVELNTEAFF. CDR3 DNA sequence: TGTGCCAGCAGTCCGGGACAGGTCGAGTTAAACACTGAAGCTTTCTTT. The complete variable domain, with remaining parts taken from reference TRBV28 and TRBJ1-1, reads DVKVTQSSRYLVKRTGEKVFLECVQDMDHENMFWYRQDPGLGLRLIYFSYDVKMKEKGDIPEGYSVSREKKERFSLILESASTNQTSMYLCASSPGQVELNTEAFFGQGTRLTVV.

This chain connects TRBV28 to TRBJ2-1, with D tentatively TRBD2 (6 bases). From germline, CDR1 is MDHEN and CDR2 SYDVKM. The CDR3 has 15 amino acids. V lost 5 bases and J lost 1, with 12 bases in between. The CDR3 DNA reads TGTGCCAGCAGTCCCCGGGAGATATCCTACAATGAGCAGTTCTTC. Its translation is CASSPREISYNEQFF.

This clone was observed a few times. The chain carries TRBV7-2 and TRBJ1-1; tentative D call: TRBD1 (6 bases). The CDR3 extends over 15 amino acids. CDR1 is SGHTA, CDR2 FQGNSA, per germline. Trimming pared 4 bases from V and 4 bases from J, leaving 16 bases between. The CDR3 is CASSSSGGPGTEAFF. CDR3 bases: TGTGCCAGCAGCTCCTCGGGGGGGCCGGGCACTGAAGCTTTCTTT.

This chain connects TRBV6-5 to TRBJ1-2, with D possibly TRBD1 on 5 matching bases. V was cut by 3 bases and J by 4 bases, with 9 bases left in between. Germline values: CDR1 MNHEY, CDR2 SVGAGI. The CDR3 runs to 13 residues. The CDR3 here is CASSYSTGYGYTF. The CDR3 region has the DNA TGTGCCAGCAGTTATAGTACAGGCTATGGCTACACCTTC.

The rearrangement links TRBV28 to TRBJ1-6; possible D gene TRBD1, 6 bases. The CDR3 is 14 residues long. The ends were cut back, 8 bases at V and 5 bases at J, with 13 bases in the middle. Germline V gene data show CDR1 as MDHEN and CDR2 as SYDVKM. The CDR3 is CASRGDRNNSPLHF. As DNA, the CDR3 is TGTGCCAGCCGTGGTGACAGGAATAATTCACCCCTCCACTTT.

CDR3 in DNA: TGTGCCAGCAGCATTACCGTGGCCTCCTACGAGCAGTACTTC. Translation gives CASSITVASYEQYF. The chain joins TRBV7-6 to TRBJ2-7; no firm D call. Trimming cost V 5 bases and J 0 bases, with 11 bases left between them. The CDR3 length is 14 residues. The germline V gene has CDR1 SGHVS and CDR2 FNYEAQ.

The CDR3 reads CASSLDIYYTDTQYF. In DNA form, the CDR3 reads TGCGCCAGCAGCTTGGACATTTATTACACAGATACGCAGTATTTT. The V and J genes are TRBV5-1 and TRBJ2-3; D is unresolved. The CDR3 is 15 residues long. Germline values: CDR1 SGHRS, CDR2 YFSETQ. V was cut by 0 bases and J by 2 bases, with 10 bases left in between.

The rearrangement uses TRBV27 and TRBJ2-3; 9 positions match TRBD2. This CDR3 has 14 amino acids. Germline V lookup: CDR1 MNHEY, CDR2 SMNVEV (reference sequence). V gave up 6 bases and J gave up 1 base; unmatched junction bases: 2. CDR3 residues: CASRSSGGTDTQYF. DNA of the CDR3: TGTGCCAGCAGATCTAGCGGGGGCACAGATACGCAGTATTTT.

Here the CDR3 DNA reads TGTGCCAGCAGTTTCGACAGGGGCCACGAGCAGTACTTC. Translating gives CASSFDRGHEQYF. The V call is TRBV6-6, the J call TRBJ2-7; 8 bases map to TRBD1. CDR1 and CDR2 from the germline V gene are MNHNY and SVGAGI (reference sequence). V lost 4 bases, J lost 5 bases, and 4 bases stayed unmatched. This CDR3 contains 13 residues.

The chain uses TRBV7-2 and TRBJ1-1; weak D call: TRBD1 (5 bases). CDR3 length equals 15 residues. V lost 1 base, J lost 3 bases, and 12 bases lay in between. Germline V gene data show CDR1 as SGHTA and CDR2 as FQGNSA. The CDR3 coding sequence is TGTGCCAGCAGCTTAGTAGGGGCCGCTGACACTGAAGCTTTCTTT. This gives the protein CASSLVGAADTEAFF.

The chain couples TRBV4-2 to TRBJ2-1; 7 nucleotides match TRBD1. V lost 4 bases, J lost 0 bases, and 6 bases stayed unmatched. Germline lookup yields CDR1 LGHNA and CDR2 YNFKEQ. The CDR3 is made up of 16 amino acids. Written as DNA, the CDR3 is TGTGCCAGCAGCCCTGGACAGGAGAGCTCCTACAATGAGCAGTTCTTC. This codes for CASSPGQESSYNEQFF.

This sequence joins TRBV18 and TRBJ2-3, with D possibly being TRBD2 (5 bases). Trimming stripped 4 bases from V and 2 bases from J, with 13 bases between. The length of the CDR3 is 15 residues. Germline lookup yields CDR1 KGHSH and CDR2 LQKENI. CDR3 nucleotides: TGTGCCAGCTCACTAACCGGGGATCCCACAGATACGCAGTATTTT. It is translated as CASSLTGDPTDTQYF.